This T cell receptor (beta chain) stems from a study of T cell clonality in common variable immunodeficiency. Study-level findings and limits: What drives increased CVID clonality needs T cell subpopulation sequencing. Fewer deletions and N-nucleotide insertions were reportedly seen in common variable immunodeficiency TCR beta sequences.

This clone came up many times. Its target is not known. The CDR3 end falls 3 residues outside the read, so it is completed with the germline J gene. Repertoires were generated with immunoSEQ multiplex PCR, while TCRdb's copy carries only in-frame clones and drops some. The sample contains 50,000 or so clones, none of them singletons. Germline CDR1 reads GTSNPN; CDR2 reads SVGIG (reference sequence). V lost 4 bases to trimming and J lost 2 bases, with 18 bases between them. The CDR3 has 15 residues. This sequence joins TRBV30 and TRBJ2-7; TRBD2 is a possible D gene (6 bases). This sequence was found in a person between 18 and 75 years old in good health. Sequenced sample: peripheral blood mononuclear cells. The CDR3 DNA, read in part, is TGTGCCTGGACTCCCGCCCGGGACTCAGCCTACGAG. Amino acids: CAWTPARDSAYE. The full CDR3 protein is CAWTPARDSAYEQYF.